This T cell receptor beta chain emerged from a study of radiotherapy plus CTLA-4 blockade in lung cancer. The study, taken as a whole, reports: Tumor-origin TCR clones grew in blood after radiotherapy plus ipilimumab. Response, reportedly, was best predicted by interferon-beta along with early blood T cell clone dynamics.

Of note for this clone: Its antigen is not known.

Alongside CTLA-4 blockade with ipilimumab, patients with chemo-refractory metastatic non-small-cell lung cancer received focal radiation. The CDR3 runs to 14 residues. V lost 3 bases and J 8 bases, leaving 14 bases between the germline ends. From germline, CDR1 is MNHNS and CDR2 SASEGT. Sequenced by immunoSEQ multiplex PCR; TCRdb stores in-frame clones only, minus some. The sample includes 89,000 or so clones, approximately 78% of them seen just once. This TCR derives from a human donor with non-small cell lung cancer who had a partial response to radiotherapy plus ipilimumab. This sequence joins TRBV6-1 and TRBJ2-1, with D possibly TRBD1 on 6 matching bases. The material sequenced was peripheral blood, taken from a patient treated with radiotherapy plus ipilimumab. The CDR3 region has the DNA TGTGCCAGCAGTGAGGCAGGGGCCGACTATGAGCAGTTCTTC. It codes for CASSEAGADYEQFF.